The clone carrying this T cell receptor beta chain was seen only a few times. Its antigen is not known. A single heparinised blood sample, averaging approximately 0.12 L, was obtained per donor. In all sorted populations, purity surpassed 95%. Expressed TCRB transcripts got sequenced, as all isolated RNA was reverse transcribed. Profiled with immunoSEQ multiplex PCR; TCRdb holds only in-frame clones, not every one. The sample shows 630,000 or so clones, around an eighth of them seen only once. The source of the sample is a study of beta chain features in type 1 diabetes. Study findings and constraints: When cDNA is sequenced, cells with high TCR expression could be over-represented. Patients' naive, central memory and regulatory TCRB repertoires appeared more alike than those of healthy donors. Moderately but significantly shorter TCRB CDR3s were found in Type 1 diabetes patients in all four CD4+ subsets.

This TCR was recovered from a man aged 18 to 29 with type 1 diabetes. Sample: naive CD4+ T cells from blood.

The CDR3 loop is CASSLPTYYEQYF. Here the CDR3 DNA reads TGTGCCAGCAGTTTACCCACTTACTACGAGCAGTACTTC. V is TRBV28 and J is TRBJ2-7; no reliable D call. CDR1 MDHEN and CDR2 SYDVKM come from the germline V gene. Trimming took off 2 bases at V and 3 bases at J, with 8 bases between the two ends. CDR3 length: 13 amino acids.